Sequencing of this TCR beta chain was carried out in a study of T cells in Graves' hyperthyroidism and ophthalmopathy. The CDR3 consists of 13 residues. Germline CDR1 KGHDR, CDR2 SFDVKD. Trimming left V 3 bases short and J 14 bases short, with 17 bases between. Study-wide points: The authors' 13 V-J model separated ophthalmopathy from stable hyperthyroidism. Researchers found most expanded thyroid clonotypes above 0.001 in blood as well.

Researchers amplified the TCR beta CDR3 regions from RNA transcripts. In the first-round RT-PCR of the TCR CDR3, the HTBI primer set was used. TCRdb re-derived calls from the multiplex PCR reads in MiXCR, one entry per CDR3 protein. The sample yields a few hundred thousand distinct CDR3 sequences, roughly 50% seen once. This clonotype has just one count. The antigen is undetermined. The patients, who ranged from 18 to 65 in age, presented with newly diagnosed hyperthyroidism lasting under 2 months. Every diagnosis used clinical symptoms, serum thyroxine and TRAb, thyroid ultrasound and orbital computed tomography.

Specimen: peripheral blood or thyroid tissue (not recorded which). The receptor comes from a woman between 18 and 30 years old with Graves' hyperthyroidism. The chain joins TRBV24-1 to TRBJ2-3, with a possible D match to TRBD1 (6 bases). Written as DNA, the CDR3 is TGTGCCACCAGTGATCCCTCTAGGGGGAGTCGGTATTTT. Protein sequence: CATSDPSRGSRYF.